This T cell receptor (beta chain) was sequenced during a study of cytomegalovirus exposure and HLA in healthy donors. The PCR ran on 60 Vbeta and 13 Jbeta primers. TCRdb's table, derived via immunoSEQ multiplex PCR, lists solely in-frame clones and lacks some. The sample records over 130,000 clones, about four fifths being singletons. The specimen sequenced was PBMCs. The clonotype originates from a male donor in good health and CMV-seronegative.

In DNA, the CDR3 is TGCGCCAGCAGCCAAGATCCCTCGAACACCGGGGAGCTGTTTTTT. It is translated as CASSQDPSNTGELFF. The chain combines TRBV4-1 with TRBJ2-2; D is ambiguous. Deletions cut 0 bases from V and 0 bases from J, with 5 bases between. In germline, CDR1 is MGHRA, CDR2 YSYEKL. The CDR3 consists of 15 residues.